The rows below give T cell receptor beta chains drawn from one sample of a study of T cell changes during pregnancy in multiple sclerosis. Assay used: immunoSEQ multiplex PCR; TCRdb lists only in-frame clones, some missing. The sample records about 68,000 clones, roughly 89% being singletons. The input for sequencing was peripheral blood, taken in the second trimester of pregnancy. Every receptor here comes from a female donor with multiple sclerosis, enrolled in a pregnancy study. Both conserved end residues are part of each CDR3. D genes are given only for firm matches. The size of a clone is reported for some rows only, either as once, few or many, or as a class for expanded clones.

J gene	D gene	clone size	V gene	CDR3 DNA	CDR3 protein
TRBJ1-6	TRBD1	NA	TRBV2	TGTGCCAGCAGTGCCCAAGGTGGACAGGGGGTTAATAATTCACCCCTCCACTTT	CASSAQGGQGVNNSPLHF
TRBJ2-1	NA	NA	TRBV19	TGTGCCAGTAGTATTTTTGATTCGGGTCTTAGCTCCTACAATGAGCAGTTCTTC	CASSIFDSGLSSYNEQFF
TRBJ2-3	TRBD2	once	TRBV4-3	TGCGCCAGCAGCCAAGGAGTTGGTAGCGGGGGGTTCACAGATACGCAGTATTTT	CASSQGVGSGGFTDTQYF
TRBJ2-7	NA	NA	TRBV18	TGTGCCAGCTCACCTGGCCAAGGGGCCTACGAGCAGTACTTC	CASSPGQGAYEQYF
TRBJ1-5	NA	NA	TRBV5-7	TGTGCCAGCAGCCGGAGGAGTTCGGGATTTTATAGCAATCAGCCCCAGCATTTT	CASSRRSSGFYSNQPQHF
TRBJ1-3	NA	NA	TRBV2	TGTGCCAGCCTAGGCGCGGCCGGAAACACCATATATTTT	CASLGAAGNTIYF
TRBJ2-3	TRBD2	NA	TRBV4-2	TGTGCCAGCAGCCAAGATATAGCGGGGGACGTCACAGATACGCAGTATTTT	CASSQDIAGDVTDTQYF
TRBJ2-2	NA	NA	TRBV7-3	TGTGCCAGCAGCGGACTCAGGGGTTCCGGGGAGCTGTTTTTT	CASSGLRGSGELFF
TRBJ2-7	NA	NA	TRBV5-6	TGTGCCAGCAGCTTCGGGGTTCGGGAGCAGTACTTC	CASSFGVREQYF
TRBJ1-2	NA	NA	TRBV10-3	TGTGCCATCAGTGACCGGGGGGTTCGGGACTATGGCTACACCTTC	CAISDRGVRDYGYTF
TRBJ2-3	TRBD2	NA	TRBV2	TGTGCCAGCAGCAGCGGGGTTGCAGATACGCAGTATTTT	CASSSGVADTQYF
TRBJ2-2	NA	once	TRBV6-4	TGTGCCAGCAGTGAAAGGGGGGGCCCCGGGGAGCTGTTTTTT	CASSERGGPGELFF
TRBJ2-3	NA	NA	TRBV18	TGTGCCAGCTCAAAAAACGTGGCGGCGAGCTCCACAGATACGCAGTATTTT	CASSKNVAASSTDTQYF
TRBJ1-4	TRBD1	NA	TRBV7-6	TGTGCCAGCAGCCCGAGGGACAGGGGTGGCGAAAAACTGTTTTTT	CASSPRDRGGEKLFF
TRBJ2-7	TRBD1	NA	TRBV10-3	TGTGCCATCGGATCCATGACCGGGACAGGGGGTAACGAGCAGTACTTC	CAIGSMTGTGGNEQYF
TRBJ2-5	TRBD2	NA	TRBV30	TGTGCCTGGACCCACGGGGGCGGGGGGGATTCTGAGACCCAGTACTTC	CAWTHGGGGDSETQYF
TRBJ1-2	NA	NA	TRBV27	TGTGCCAGCGGGCTGAACTATGGCTACACCTTC	CASGLNYGYTF
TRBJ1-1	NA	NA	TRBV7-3	TGTGCCAGCAGCGAACAGGGTTACAACACTGAAGCTTTCTTT	CASSEQGYNTEAFF
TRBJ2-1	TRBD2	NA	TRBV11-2	TGTGCCAGCAGCCGTGGACTAGCGGGTACCAATGAGCAGTTCTTC	CASSRGLAGTNEQFF
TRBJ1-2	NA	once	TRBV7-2	TGTGCCAGCAGCTTAGGAACATCGGGCTATGGCTACACCTTC	CASSLGTSGYGYTF
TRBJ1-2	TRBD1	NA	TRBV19	TGTGCCAGTAGGGGCCCGACAGGGGAATATGGCTACACCTTC	CASRGPTGEYGYTF
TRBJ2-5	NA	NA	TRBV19	TGTGCCAGTAGTCCAGGTAACCAAGAGACCCAGTACTTC	CASSPGNQETQYF
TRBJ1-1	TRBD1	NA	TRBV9	TGTGCCAGCAGCCCCCGGACAGGGGTCAACACTGAAGCTTTCTTT	CASSPRTGVNTEAFF
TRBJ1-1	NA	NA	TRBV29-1	TGCAGCGTTGAAGTGGGACTTAACACTGAAGCTTTCTTT	CSVEVGLNTEAFF
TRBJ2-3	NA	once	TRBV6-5	TGTGCCAGCAGTTACAGGGGTCAATGGGCAGATACGCAGTATTTT	CASSYRGQWADTQYF